Listed here is a single T cell receptor beta chain. This record belongs to a study of blood T cell repertoires in COVID-19. The wider study: Collection of acute and convalescent COVID-19 samples took place in the United States, Italy and Spain.

This table comes from immunoSEQ multiplex PCR, and its TCRdb copy is limited to in-frame clones, with some not included. The data contain 110,000 to 150,000 clones, 86% of them singletons. From germline, CDR1 is SEHNR and CDR2 FQNEAQ (reference sequence). The CDR3 has 17 residues. Trimming shortened V by 3 bases and J by 0 bases, and 15 bases separated the two germline ends. The sequenced sample was peripheral blood. The receptor's source is a woman between 55 and 75 years old with acute or convalescent COVID-19. The chain couples TRBV7-9 to TRBJ1-5; D may be TRBD1 (5 bases). The CDR3 DNA sequence: TGTGCCAGCAGCTTCCCAGGGCAGACCTATAGCAATCAGCCCCAGCATTTT. Translating gives CASSFPGQTYSNQPQHF.